These T cell receptor beta chains were read from a single sample in a study of blood T cell repertoires in COVID-19. Assay: immunoSEQ multiplex PCR; the TCRdb copy retains only in-frame clones and omits some. This table has 350,000 to 400,000 clones, roughly nine tenths appearing once. Sequencing used PBMCs or T cells enriched from blood (not recorded which). These receptors all stem from a man aged 18 to 30 who had recovered from COVID-19. Both conserved end residues are part of each CDR3. D genes are given only for firm matches. The size of a clone is reported for some rows only, either as once, few or many, or as a class for expanded clones.

J gene | clone size | V gene | D gene | CDR3 DNA | CDR3 protein
TRBJ2-7 | - | TRBV24-1 | TRBD1 | TGTGCCACCCCTAGGGCCGACAGGGTGTCCTACGAGCAGTACTTC | CATPRADRVSYEQYF
TRBJ1-1 | - | TRBV6-5 | - | TGTGCCAGCAGTTTCCTCGGGACTGAAGCTTTCTTT | CASSFLGTEAFF
TRBJ2-5 | - | TRBV19 | TRBD2 | TGTGCCAGTAGTGTACCGGGACTAGCTCGGGAGACCCAGTACTTC | CASSVPGLARETQYF
TRBJ2-3 | - | TRBV11-2 | TRBD2 | TGTGCCAGCAGGGAGCGGGGTAGCACAGATACGCAGTATTTT | CASRERGSTDTQYF
TRBJ2-7 | - | TRBV10-3 | - | TGTGCCATCAGGCAGGGGGGATCCTACGAGCAGTACTTC | CAIRQGGSYEQYF
TRBJ1-1 | once | TRBV30 | - | TGTGCCTGGAGTAGTTCGGGTCGGCTAGCTTTCTTT | CAWSSSGRLAFF
TRBJ2-3 | - | TRBV10-2 | TRBD2 | TGCGCCAGCAGTGGGGGAGCGGGGGGCACAGATACGCAGTATTTT | CASSGGAGGTDTQYF
TRBJ2-5 | once | TRBV29-1 | - | TGCAGCTCCCTCCAAGAGACCCAGTACTTC | CSSLQETQYF
TRBJ1-4 | - | TRBV14 | - | TGTGCCAGCAGCCAATTTCGGGACACGCGGTATAATGAAAAACTGTTTTTT | CASSQFRDTRYNEKLFF
TRBJ2-5 | - | TRBV5-8 | - | TGTGCCAGCAGCTTGCAGGGGCGCTGGGAGACCCAGTACTTC | CASSLQGRWETQYF
TRBJ1-6 | - | TRBV7-9 | - | TGTGCCAGCAGCTTAAGGGGGGGAAAATTTAATTCACCCCTCCACTTT | CASSLRGGKFNSPLHF
TRBJ2-7 | - | TRBV28 | TRBD2 | TGTGCCAGCAGTTTGGGCGGGAGCTCCTACGAGCAGTACTTC | CASSLGGSSYEQYF